These 26 T cell receptor beta chains were sequenced from one sample in a study of T cell responses to AZD1222 COVID-19 vaccine. Sequencing used immunoSEQ multiplex PCR; TCRdb keeps in-frame clones, though not all of them. The sample contains about 140,000 clones, over 90% of which appear only once. The material sequenced was peripheral blood, taken on day 0 of AZD1222 vaccination. The receptor source for this set is an adult in good health.

The rearrangement joins TRBV9 to TRBJ1-3; D ambiguous. Germline V gene sequence: CDR1 SGDLS, CDR2 YYNGEE. This CDR3 spans 17 amino acids. V was shortened by 0 bases and J by 0 bases, with 13 bases between the two germline ends. This CDR3 is CASSVAVGRSSGNTIYF. For the CDR3, the DNA is TGTGCCAGCAGCGTAGCGGTTGGACGGTCCTCTGGAAACACCATATATTTT.

The rearrangement uses TRBV4-3 and TRBJ1-6, with D unresolved. This CDR3 is 13 amino acids long. Looked up from germline, CDR1 is LGHNA and CDR2 is YSLEER. Trimming removed 0 bases from V and 7 bases from J, with 4 bases in between. In DNA form, the CDR3 reads TGCGCCAGCAGCCAAGAGTGGAATTCACCCCTCCACTTT. Amino acid sequence: CASSQEWNSPLHF.

This sequence joins TRBV7-3 and TRBJ2-3, with D perhaps matching TRBD2 (6 bases). V was pared by 3 bases and J by 0 bases, with 10 bases between. In germline, CDR1 is SGHTA, CDR2 FQGTGA. This CDR3 spans 15 amino acids. CDR3 DNA: TGTGCCAGCAGCTTTTCGGGGGAAAGCACAGATACGCAGTATTTT. This gives the protein CASSFSGESTDTQYF.

The chain joins TRBV6-6 to TRBJ2-1; weak D call: TRBD2 (7 bases). CDR1 is MNHNY and CDR2 is SVGAGI in the germline V gene (reference sequence). V was pared by 2 bases and J by 5 bases, with 10 bases between. The CDR3 covers 14 residues. The CDR3 DNA sequence: TGTGCCAGCAGTTACAGGGGGACTAACAATGAGCAGTTCTTC. The encoded protein is CASSYRGTNNEQFF.

The chain couples TRBV4-3 to TRBJ2-1; D unclear. V lost 0 bases, J lost 4 bases, and 10 bases lay in between. The germline gives CDR1 LGHNA, CDR2 YSLEER. The CDR3 runs 15 residues. The CDR3 protein is CASSQENAEYNEQFF. DNA of the CDR3: TGCGCCAGCAGCCAAGAAAATGCAGAATACAATGAGCAGTTCTTC.

V usage is TRBV25-1 and J usage is TRBJ1-1; D unclear. Germline V gene sequence: CDR1 MGHDK, CDR2 SYGVNS. This CDR3 contains 14 residues. The V and J ends lost 6 bases and 1 base respectively, with 12 bases between them. The CDR3 coding sequence is TGTGCCAGCAGCCCCTCCCCGGGGAACACTGAAGCTTTCTTT. Protein: CASSPSPGNTEAFF.

This chain joins TRBV28 and TRBJ1-2; 9 nucleotides agree with TRBD1. Looked up from germline, CDR1 is MDHEN and CDR2 is SYDVKM. Trimming removed 5 bases from V and 3 bases from J; junction bases left unmatched: 7. The CDR3 is made up of 15 amino acids. The DNA for the CDR3 is TGTGCCAGCAGTCTTTGGACAGGGGCTGACTATGGCTACACCTTC. It translates to CASSLWTGADYGYTF.

The rearrangement uses TRBV4-3 and TRBJ2-4; D is undetermined. The V end was cut by 0 bases, the J end by 2 bases, with 8 bases between. Germline V gene lookup returns CDR1 LGHNA and CDR2 YSLEER. The CDR3 is 15 amino acids. CDR3 region: CASSQDRGPKNIQYF. CDR3 in DNA: TGCGCCAGCAGCCAAGATCGAGGTCCCAAAAACATTCAGTACTTC.

The chain recombines TRBV29-1 with TRBJ1-2; 7 bases fit TRBD1. Germline CDR1 reads SQVTM; CDR2 reads ANQGSEA. V was pared by 2 bases and J by 7 bases, with 7 bases of the junction left unmatched. The CDR3 is 13 amino acids. The CDR3 spells CSVERKGARGYTF. CDR3 coding DNA: TGCAGCGTTGAAAGAAAGGGGGCCCGTGGCTACACCTTC.

This clone was recorded only once. The rearrangement uses TRBV2 and TRBJ2-7; D call uncertain. V shed 2 bases and J shed 2 bases, with 10 bases lying between them. This CDR3 region has 14 residues. Germline CDR1 reads SNHLY; CDR2 reads FYNNEI. This chain's CDR3 is CASSEQAPPYEQYF. As DNA, the CDR3 is TGTGCCAGCAGTGAACAGGCCCCCCCCTACGAGCAGTACTTC.

The chain combines TRBV11-1 with TRBJ1-1; D unresolved. Per the germline V gene, CDR1 is SGHAT and CDR2 is FQDESV (reference sequence). The germline V and J ends were trimmed by 10 bases and 0 bases, with 18 bases remaining between them. CDR3 length: 15 residues. This CDR3 reads CAIRGLPTVNTEAFF. The CDR3 DNA follows: TGTGCCATCCGAGGCCTCCCGACGGTGAACACTGAAGCTTTCTTT.

The gene calls are TRBV28 and TRBJ2-7; D gene uncertain. The V gene's germline CDR1 is MDHEN and CDR2 SYDVKM. This CDR3 contains 11 residues. Trimming stripped 5 bases from V and 3 bases from J, with 5 bases between. The CDR3 DNA reads TGTGCCAGCAGTCGGATCTACGAGCAGTACTTC. Protein: CASSRIYEQYF.

V gene TRBV5-4 combines with J gene TRBJ2-2, with D possibly being TRBD2 (6 bases). With 3 bases removed from V and 0 bases from J, the gap between germline ends came to 12 bases. The germline CDR1 and CDR2 sequences are SGHNT and YYREEE (reference sequence). The CDR3 is 16 amino acids. The CDR3 protein is CASSSIGGANTGELFF. For the CDR3, the DNA is TGTGCCAGCAGCTCGATCGGGGGAGCGAACACCGGGGAGCTGTTTTTT.

This rearrangement joins TRBV30 to TRBJ2-1; the D gene could be TRBD1 or TRBD2 (5 bases each). The CDR3 runs to 14 residues. V was shortened by 0 bases and J by 5 bases, with 11 bases between the two germline ends. Germline lookup yields CDR1 GTSNPN and CDR2 SVGIG (reference sequence). The CDR3, as DNA: TGTGCCTGGAGTGTGGGGACCGTCAACAATGAGCAGTTCTTC. As protein: CAWSVGTVNNEQFF.

This chain uses TRBV4-1 with TRBJ1-6, with 11 bases identical to TRBD1. CDR3 size: 17 residues. V lost 2 bases, J lost 3 bases, and 3 bases stayed unmatched. The V gene's germline CDR1 is MGHRA and CDR2 YSYEKL. CDR3 residues: CASSQPGTGGYNSPLHF. The CDR3 DNA is TGCGCCAGCAGCCAACCCGGGACAGGGGGCTATAATTCACCCCTCCACTTT.

The V gene is TRBV9, the J gene TRBJ1-4; 7 bases align to TRBD1. Trimming took 2 bases from V and 7 from J; bases not matched to a gene: 5. Germline-derived CDR1 and CDR2 are SGDLS and YYNGEE. The CDR3 runs to 14 residues. DNA for the CDR3: TGTGCCAGCAGCGTTGGTGACAGGGCTGAAAAACTGTTTTTT. Protein: CASSVGDRAEKLFF.

The chain uses TRBV5-1 and TRBJ1-2, with D perhaps TRBD1 (5 bases). The V gene lost 3 bases and the J gene lost 4 bases, with 13 bases spanning the gap. Looked up from germline, CDR1 is SGHRS and CDR2 is YFSETQ. CDR3 size: 14 residues. CDR3 amino acids: CASSSPGAGYGYTF. CDR3 sequence (DNA): TGCGCCAGCAGCTCCCCTGGGGCGGGCTATGGCTACACCTTC.

This rearrangement joins TRBV5-1 to TRBJ2-2, with D tentatively TRBD1 (5 bases). V lost 3 bases, J lost 5 bases, and 20 bases lay in between. The CDR3 length is 17 residues. CDR1 and CDR2 (germline): SGHRS, YFSETQ. CDR3 region: CASSSHRRETITGELFF. As DNA, the CDR3 is TGCGCCAGCAGCTCACACCGCAGGGAAACAATTACCGGGGAGCTGTTTTTT.

The chain employs TRBV10-3 and TRBJ1-2; D is ambiguous. V lost 3 bases, J lost 9 bases, and 8 bases lay in between. The CDR3 loop spans 11 amino acids. Germline CDR1 is ENHRY and CDR2 is SYGVKD. The CDR3 nucleotides are TGTGCCATCAGTGAAAATTCCCGCTACACCTTC. Its protein is CAISENSRYTF.

This clone was counted once. V gene TRBV25-1 combines with J gene TRBJ2-7, with TRBD1 matching 9 bases. Germline V gene lookup returns CDR1 MGHDK and CDR2 SYGVNS. CDR3 length: 15 residues. Losses at the gene ends were 10 bases for V and 2 bases for J; bases not matched to a gene: 12. The CDR3 DNA is TGTGCCACTCTGCAGGGACAGGGTAAAGCCTACGAGCAGTACTTC. Translated: CATLQGQGKAYEQYF.

This clone appeared a few times. The chain has TRBV12-3 or TRBV12-4 and TRBJ2-2; D remains ambiguous. V was cut by 3 bases and J by 1 base, with 3 bases left in between. The CDR3 consists of 13 residues. The chain's CDR3 is CASSFENTGELFF. The CDR3 DNA sequence: TGTGCCAGCAGTTTTGAGAACACCGGGGAGCTGTTTTTT.

The chain links TRBV4-1 to TRBJ1-2, with 12 nucleotides matching TRBD1. From germline, CDR1 is MGHRA and CDR2 YSYEKL. The CDR3 sequence is 17 residues long. Germline trimming cut 0 bases from V and 7 bases from J; bases unmatched to any gene: 9. The CDR3 bases are TGCGCCAGCAGCCAAGATAGCGGGACAGGGGGCGCCTTTGGCTACACCTTC. It specifies CASSQDSGTGGAFGYTF.

J is TRBJ1-5 and V is TRBV2; TRBD1 matches 7 bases. The germline gives CDR1 SNHLY, CDR2 FYNNEI. Germline trimming cut 6 bases from V and 5 bases from J; bases unmatched to any gene: 7. This CDR3 spans 14 amino acids. For the CDR3, the DNA is TGTGCCAGCAGCGCCAGGGACAGCTATCAGCCCCAGCATTTT. Its protein product is CASSARDSYQPQHF.

This chain joins TRBV11-2 and TRBJ1-1; D gene uncertain. The CDR3 length is 13 residues. The V and J ends lost 1 base and 7 bases respectively, with 10 bases between them. Germline V gives CDR1 SGHAT, CDR2 FQNNGV. The CDR3 reads CASSLGGTDEAFF. The CDR3 nucleotides are TGTGCCAGCAGCTTAGGGGGAACAGATGAAGCTTTCTTT.

V is TRBV7-8 and J is TRBJ1-1, with 9 positions matching TRBD1. Germline CDR1 SGHVS, CDR2 FQNEAQ. V lost 5 bases to trimming and J lost 5 bases; unmatched junction nucleotides: 6. CDR3 length equals 14 residues. CDR3 DNA: TGTGCCAGCAGCCAGACAGGGGGGAAAACTGAAGCTTTCTTT. Protein sequence: CASSQTGGKTEAFF. Based on the CDR3 plus reference TRBV7-8 and TRBJ1-1, the full variable domain is GAGVSQSPRYKVAKRGQDVALRCDPISGHVSLFWYQQALGQGPEFLTYFQNEAQLDKSGLPSDRFFAERPEGSVSTLKIQRTQQEDSAVYLCASSQTGGKTEAFFGQGTRLTVV.

This clone occurred a few times. This chain uses TRBV9 with TRBJ2-2; D remains unclear. Germline values: CDR1 SGDLS, CDR2 YYNGEE. This CDR3 spans 13 amino acids. V lost 4 bases, J lost 4 bases, and 8 bases lay in between. The CDR3 coding sequence is TGTGCCAGCAGCCTCCGACCCACCGGGGAGCTGTTTTTT. Translation: CASSLRPTGELFF.